The 17 T cell receptor beta chains below were found in one sample sequenced in a study of T cells in Graves' hyperthyroidism and ophthalmopathy. Amplified regions were TCR beta CDR3 sequences from RNA transcripts. Initially, a first-round RT-PCR of the TCR CDR3 employed the HTBI primer set. Via MiXCR, TCRdb re-called the multiplex PCR reads, giving one row per CDR3 protein. The table lists a few hundred thousand distinct CDR3 sequences, about a sixth of them singletons. Input material: blood. The receptor source for this set is a woman aged 18-35 years with Graves' hyperthyroidism that later progressed to Graves' ophthalmopathy.

This clonotype was seen only a few times. The chain recombines TRBV24-1 with TRBJ2-1; 7 bases map to TRBD1. CDR3 length: 12 amino acids. V shed 4 bases, J shed 13 bases, and the junction held 6 bases outside the gene matches. Germline V gene data show CDR1 as KGHDR and CDR2 as SFDVKD. This CDR3 reads CATSDFYRGQFF. In nucleotides, the CDR3 is TGTGCCACCAGTGACTTTTACAGGGGACAGTTCTTC.

This clonotype has a count of ten or more. The chain carries TRBV3-1 and TRBJ2-3; possibly TRBD1 for D (6 bases). With 5 bases removed from V and 7 bases from J, the gap between germline ends came to 13 bases. Germline V lookup: CDR1 LGHDT, CDR2 YNNKEL (reference sequence). This CDR3 has 13 residues. The CDR3, as DNA: TGTGCCAGCAGCGGAACTAGGGGGTATACGCAGTATTTT. Protein sequence: CASSGTRGYTQYF.

This clonotype was detected many times. This chain joins TRBV20-1 and TRBJ2-3; TRBD2 aligns across 10 bases. Looked up from germline, CDR1 is DFQATT and CDR2 is SNEGSKA (reference sequence). The V segment lost 3 bases and the J segment 3 bases; nucleotides outside the gene matches: 6. CDR3 length equals 15 residues. CDR3 DNA sequence: TGCAGTGCTAGGGGGGCTAGCGGGAGTACAGATACGCAGTATTTT. Its protein is CSARGASGSTDTQYF.

The J gene is TRBJ2-1, the V gene TRBV19; TRBD1 matches at 8 bases. Per germline, CDR1 LNHDA and CDR2 SQIVND (reference sequence). This CDR3 comprises 15 residues. The V segment lost 2 bases and the J segment 6 bases; nucleotides outside the gene matches: 6. CDR3 DNA: TGTGCCAGTAGTATACAGGGGGCTACGGCCAATGAGCAGTTCTTC. Its protein is CASSIQGATANEQFF. The complete variable domain, with remaining parts taken from reference TRBV19 and TRBJ2-1, reads DGGITQSPKYLFRKEGQNVTLSCEQNLNHDAMYWYRQDPGQGLRLIYYSQIVNDFQKGDIAEGYSVSREKKESFPLTVTSAQKNPTAFYLCASSIQGATANEQFFGPGTRLTVL.

This chain links TRBV7-9 with TRBJ2-1; 10 nucleotides agree with TRBD1. From germline, CDR1 is SEHNR and CDR2 FQNEAQ (reference sequence). V lost 0 bases and J lost 4; bases outside the gene matches: 12. The CDR3 has 19 amino acids. CDR3 protein: CASSLALSSWDRGYNEQFF. The CDR3 DNA reads as TGTGCCAGCAGCTTAGCGCTAAGCAGCTGGGACAGGGGATACAATGAGCAGTTCTTC.

The chain recombines TRBV29-1 with TRBJ1-1; possible D gene TRBD1, 5 bases. The germline V gene has CDR1 SQVTM and CDR2 ANQGSEA. The CDR3 is made up of 12 amino acids. Trimming shortened V by 1 base and J by 8 bases, and 11 bases separated the two germline ends. The CDR3 sequence: CSVEGPGAEAFF. CDR3 bases: TGCAGCGTTGAAGGCCCCGGGGCCGAAGCTTTCTTT.

Only one count was recorded for this clonotype. The chain has TRBV20-1 and TRBJ2-3; D is perhaps TRBD1 or TRBD2 (5 bases each). Trimming took 4 bases from V and 1 from J, leaving 15 bases between them. The CDR3 has 15 residues. Germline assignment: CDR1 DFQATT and CDR2 SNEGSKA (reference sequence). CDR3 nucleotides: TGCAGTGCTATCCGGGGCCCAGGAGGCACAGATACGCAGTATTTT. Encoded protein: CSAIRGPGGTDTQYF.

This clonotype was recorded many times. The genes are TRBV28 and TRBJ1-2; 12 bases are a match to TRBD1. Germline values: CDR1 MDHEN, CDR2 SYDVKM. This CDR3 comprises 15 residues. Trimming at V came to 8 bases and at J to 6 bases, leaving 10 bases not matched to a gene. CDR3 nucleotides: TGTGCCAGCTTCGCCCCCGGGACAGGGGGCCATGGCTACACCTTC. Its protein is CASFAPGTGGHGYTF.

The rearrangement links TRBV19 to TRBJ2-5, with D perhaps TRBD1 (6 bases). Germline CDR1 reads LNHDA; CDR2 reads SQIVND (reference sequence). The V end was cut by 3 bases, the J end by 2 bases, with 7 bases between. This CDR3 has 13 amino acids. The CDR3 DNA reads as TGTGCCAGTAGTATTGGACAGCAAGAGACCCAGTACTTC. Encoded protein: CASSIGQQETQYF.

The table lists this clonotype with a few counts. The J gene is TRBJ2-7, the V gene TRBV10-3, with D perhaps matching TRBD1 or TRBD2 (6 bases each). V shed 6 bases and J shed 7 bases, with 19 bases lying between them. CDR3 length equals 14 residues. Germline values: CDR1 ENHRY, CDR2 SYGVKD. The CDR3, as DNA: TGTGCCATCAGCTCAGGAGGGCCTCAGGGGGAGCAGTACTTC. This sequence encodes CAISSGGPQGEQYF.

This clonotype was detected ten times or more. This CDR3 reads CASSPEEDTQYF. Here the CDR3 DNA reads TGTGCCAGCTCACCGGAGGAAGATACGCAGTATTTT. J is TRBJ2-3 and V is TRBV18, with a tentative D call TRBD2 (5 bases). V was trimmed by 3 bases and J by 5 bases, leaving 6 bases between them. The CDR3 has 12 amino acids. The germline V gene has CDR1 KGHSH and CDR2 LQKENI.

This clonotype has at least ten counts. The chain is built from TRBV20-1 and TRBJ1-1; D perhaps matches TRBD1 (6 bases). Germline-derived CDR1 and CDR2 are DFQATT and SNEGSKA (reference sequence). Between the trimmed V and J ends, which lost 2 bases and 1 base, there was a span of 14 bases. The CDR3 runs to 15 residues. The CDR3 DNA reads TGCAGTGCTAGATCCACCGGACAGCCGAACACTGAAGCTTTCTTT. Translating gives CSARSTGQPNTEAFF.

In its sample, this clonotype was seen many times. The chain couples TRBV27 to TRBJ2-1; D remains unclear. V lost 5 bases, J lost 9 bases, and 23 bases lay in between. Germline assignment: CDR1 MNHEY and CDR2 SMNVEV (reference sequence). The CDR3 contains 16 residues. The CDR3: CASSLNFDGYSREQFF. In DNA, the CDR3 is TGTGCCAGCAGTCTGAATTTTGACGGTTACAGCCGTGAGCAGTTCTTC.

This clonotype was seen a handful of times. V gene TRBV7-9 combines with J gene TRBJ1-4; D is perhaps TRBD1 (6 bases). Germline V gene data show CDR1 as SEHNR and CDR2 as FQNEAQ (reference sequence). V shed 3 bases and J shed 7 bases, with 15 bases lying between them. CDR3 length: 15 amino acids. The CDR3 spells CASSLSTGFLEKLFF. CDR3 nucleotide sequence: TGTGCCAGCAGCTTGTCTACAGGGTTCCTTGAAAAACTGTTTTTT.

As to this clonotype: Being one base from a much bigger clone, this may be a read error. The chain carries TRBV15 and TRBJ2-5; no clear D. CDR1 is LNHNV, CDR2 YYDKDF, per germline (reference sequence). This CDR3 has 14 amino acids. The CDR3 sequence is CATSRVAKQGTQYF. CDR3 nucleotides: TGTGCCACCAGCAGAGTCGCAAAACAAGGGACCCAGTACTTC.

This clonotype was picked up many times. The genes are TRBV7-9 and TRBJ2-5; 7 bases align to TRBD1. Trimming at V came to 7 bases and at J to 5 bases, leaving 7 bases not matched to a gene. Germline V lookup: CDR1 SEHNR, CDR2 FQNEAQ (reference sequence). The CDR3 spans 13 residues. The CDR3 loop reads CASTYRGSETQYF. DNA for the CDR3: TGTGCCAGCACTTACAGGGGTTCGGAGACCCAGTACTTC.

As to this clonotype: This may stem from a read error, because a much larger clone lies one nucleotide away. The chain recombines TRBV3-1 with TRBJ1-2; TRBD1 matches at 7 bases. With V trimmed by 5 bases and J by 7 bases, 13 bases remained unmatched. This CDR3 spans 15 amino acids. Germline V CDR1 and CDR2: LGHDT, YNNKEL (reference sequence). The CDR3 DNA reads TGTGCCAGCAGCACCGGGACAGTCGGGTCCTGTGGCTACACCTTC. It encodes CASSTGTVGSCGYTF.